These 2 T cell receptor beta chains originate from one sample sequenced in a study of metastatic and nonmetastatic thyroid tumors. No patient received treatment before thyroid surgery. MiXCR re-clonotyped the PCR reads for TCRdb. The sample has 30,000 to 35,000 clones, approximately 40% seen once. The sequenced sample consisted of tumor tissue. The receptors were gathered from a female donor with papillary thyroid cancer or a benign thyroid nodule (not recorded which). Some clones in this sample may be carry-over from other donors' samples.

Of note for this clone: A junction boundary mismatches the germline segment, possibly from a read error. The rearrangement joins TRBV7-7 to TRBJ2-2, with D tentatively TRBD1 or TRBD2 (5 bases each). Germline lookup yields CDR1 SSHAT and CDR2 FNYEAQ (reference sequence). The CDR3 runs to 15 residues. The CDR3, as DNA: TGTGCTAGCAGCCTGGGGACCTCCTGGACCGGGGAGCTGTTTTTT. Protein sequence: CASSLGTSWTGELFF. Full variable domain (rest looked up from reference TRBV7-7 and TRBJ2-2): GAGVSQSPRYKVTKRGQDVTLRCDPISSHATLYWYQQALGQGPEFLTYFNYEAQPDKSGLPSDRFSAERPEGSISTLTIQRTEQRDSAMYRCASSLGTSWTGELFFGEGSRLTVL.

This chain connects TRBV12-3 or TRBV12-4 to TRBJ2-4, with 8 bases fitting TRBD2. The CDR3 runs to 14 residues. The V gene end was trimmed by 3 bases and the J gene end by 8 bases; junction bases not matched to a gene: 6. This CDR3 is CASSFRGGWDIQYF. The DNA for the CDR3 is TGTGCCAGCAGTTTCCGGGGGGGCTGGGACATTCAGTACTTC.